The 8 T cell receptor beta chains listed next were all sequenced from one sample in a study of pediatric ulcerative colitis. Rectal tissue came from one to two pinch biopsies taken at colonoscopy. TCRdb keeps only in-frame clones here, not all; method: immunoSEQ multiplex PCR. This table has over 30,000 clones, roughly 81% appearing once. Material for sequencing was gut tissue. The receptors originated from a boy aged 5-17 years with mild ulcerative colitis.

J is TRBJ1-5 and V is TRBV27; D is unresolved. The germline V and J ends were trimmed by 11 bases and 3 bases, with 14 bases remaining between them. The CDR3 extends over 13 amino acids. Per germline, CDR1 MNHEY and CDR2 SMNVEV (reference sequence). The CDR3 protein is CAYTLRINQPQHF. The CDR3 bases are TGTGCCTACACGCTCAGGATCAATCAGCCCCAGCATTTT.

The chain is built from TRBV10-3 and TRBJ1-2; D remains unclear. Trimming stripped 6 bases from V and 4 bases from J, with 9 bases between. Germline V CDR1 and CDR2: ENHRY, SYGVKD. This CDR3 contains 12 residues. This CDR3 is CAIRVEGYGYTF. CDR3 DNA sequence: TGTGCCATCAGGGTGGAAGGCTATGGCTACACCTTC.

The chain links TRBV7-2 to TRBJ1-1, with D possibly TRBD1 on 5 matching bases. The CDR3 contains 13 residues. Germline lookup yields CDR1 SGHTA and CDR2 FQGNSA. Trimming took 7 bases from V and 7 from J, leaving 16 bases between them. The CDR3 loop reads CASITGGGLEAFF. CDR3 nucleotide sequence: TGTGCCAGCATCACAGGTGGTGGGCTTGAAGCTTTCTTT.

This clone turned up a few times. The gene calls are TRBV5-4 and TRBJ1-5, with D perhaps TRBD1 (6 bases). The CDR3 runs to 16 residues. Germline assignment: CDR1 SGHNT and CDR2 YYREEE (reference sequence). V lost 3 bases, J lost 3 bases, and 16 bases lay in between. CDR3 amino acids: CASSSGGGGNNQPQHF. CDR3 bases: TGTGCCAGCAGCTCGGGTGGAGGGGGAAACAATCAGCCCCAGCATTTT.

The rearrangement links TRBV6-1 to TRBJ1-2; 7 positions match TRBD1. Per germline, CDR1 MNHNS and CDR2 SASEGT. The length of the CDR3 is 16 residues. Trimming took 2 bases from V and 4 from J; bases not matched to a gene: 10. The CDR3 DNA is TGTGCCAGCAGTGAACACTGGGACAGAGGGAGCTATGGCTACACCTTC. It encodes CASSEHWDRGSYGYTF.

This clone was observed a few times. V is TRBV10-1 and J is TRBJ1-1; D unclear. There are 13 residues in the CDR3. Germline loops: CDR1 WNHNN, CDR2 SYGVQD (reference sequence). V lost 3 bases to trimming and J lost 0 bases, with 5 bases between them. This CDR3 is CASSEKVNTEAFF. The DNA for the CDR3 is TGCGCCAGCAGTGAAAAGGTGAACACTGAAGCTTTCTTT.

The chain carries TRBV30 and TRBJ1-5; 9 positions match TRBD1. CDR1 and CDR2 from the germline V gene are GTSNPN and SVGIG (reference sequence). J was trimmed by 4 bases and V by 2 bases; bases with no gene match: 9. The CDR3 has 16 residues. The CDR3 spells CAWSTGGVYINQPQHF. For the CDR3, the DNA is TGTGCCTGGAGTACAGGGGGCGTTTACATTAATCAGCCCCAGCATTTT.

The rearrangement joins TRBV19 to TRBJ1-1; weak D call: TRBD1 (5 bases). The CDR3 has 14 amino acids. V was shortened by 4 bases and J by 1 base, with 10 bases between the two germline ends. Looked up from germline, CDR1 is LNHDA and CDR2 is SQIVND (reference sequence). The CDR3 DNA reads TGTGCCAGTAGTAGATCCCAGGGGAACACTGAAGCTTTCTTT. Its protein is CASSRSQGNTEAFF. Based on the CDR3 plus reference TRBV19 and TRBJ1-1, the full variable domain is DGGITQSPKYLFRKEGQNVTLSCEQNLNHDAMYWYRQDPGQGLRLIYYSQIVNDFQKGDIAEGYSVSREKKESFPLTVTSAQKNPTAFYLCASSRSQGNTEAFFGQGTRLTVV.